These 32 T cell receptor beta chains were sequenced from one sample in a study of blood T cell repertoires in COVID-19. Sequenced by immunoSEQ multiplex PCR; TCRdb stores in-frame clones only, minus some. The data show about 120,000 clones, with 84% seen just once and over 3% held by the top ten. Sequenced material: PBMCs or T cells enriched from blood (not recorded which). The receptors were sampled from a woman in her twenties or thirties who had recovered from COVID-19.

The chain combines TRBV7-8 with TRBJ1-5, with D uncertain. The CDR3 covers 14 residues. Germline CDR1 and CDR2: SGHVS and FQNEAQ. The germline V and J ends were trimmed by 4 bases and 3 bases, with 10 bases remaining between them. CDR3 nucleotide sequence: TGTGCCAGCAGCTCAACGGGTGTCAATCAGCCCCAGCATTTT. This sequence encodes CASSSTGVNQPQHF.

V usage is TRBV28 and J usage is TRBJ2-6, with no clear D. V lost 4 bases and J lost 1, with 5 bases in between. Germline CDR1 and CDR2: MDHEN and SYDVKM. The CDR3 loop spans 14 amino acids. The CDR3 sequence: CASSSGSGANVLTF. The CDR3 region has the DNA TGTGCCAGCAGTTCCGGGTCTGGGGCCAACGTCCTGACTTTC. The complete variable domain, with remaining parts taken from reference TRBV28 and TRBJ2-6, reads DVKVTQSSRYLVKRTGEKVFLECVQDMDHENMFWYRQDPGLGLRLIYFSYDVKMKEKGDIPEGYSVSREKKERFSLILESASTNQTSMYLCASSSGSGANVLTFGAGSRLTVL.

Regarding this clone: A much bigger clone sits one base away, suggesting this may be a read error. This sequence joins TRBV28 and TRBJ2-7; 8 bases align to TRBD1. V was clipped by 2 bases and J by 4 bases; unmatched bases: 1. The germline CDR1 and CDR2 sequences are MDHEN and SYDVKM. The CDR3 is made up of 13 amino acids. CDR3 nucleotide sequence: TGTGCCAGCAGTTTACAGGGGGCATACGAGCAGTACTTC. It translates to CASSLQGAYEQYF.

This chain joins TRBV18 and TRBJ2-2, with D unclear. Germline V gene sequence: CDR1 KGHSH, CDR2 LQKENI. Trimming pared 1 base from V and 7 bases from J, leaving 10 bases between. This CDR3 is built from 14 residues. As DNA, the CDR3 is TGTGCCAGCTCACCACTGATGCCGGGCGGGGAGCTGTTTTTT. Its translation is CASSPLMPGGELFF.

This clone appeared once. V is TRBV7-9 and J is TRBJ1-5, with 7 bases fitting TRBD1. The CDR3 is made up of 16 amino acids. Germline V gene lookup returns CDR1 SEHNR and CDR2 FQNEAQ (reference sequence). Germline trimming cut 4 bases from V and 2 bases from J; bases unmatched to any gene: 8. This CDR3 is CASSSDRVRGNQPQHF. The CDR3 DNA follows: TGTGCCAGCAGCTCCGACAGGGTGAGGGGCAATCAGCCCCAGCATTTT.

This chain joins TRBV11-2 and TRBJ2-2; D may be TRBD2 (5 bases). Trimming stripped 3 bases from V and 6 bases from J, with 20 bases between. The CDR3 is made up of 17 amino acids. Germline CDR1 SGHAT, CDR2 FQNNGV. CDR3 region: CASSFPRGGGRAGELFF. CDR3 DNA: TGTGCCAGCAGCTTTCCCCGGGGTGGTGGCCGGGCCGGGGAGCTGTTTTTT.

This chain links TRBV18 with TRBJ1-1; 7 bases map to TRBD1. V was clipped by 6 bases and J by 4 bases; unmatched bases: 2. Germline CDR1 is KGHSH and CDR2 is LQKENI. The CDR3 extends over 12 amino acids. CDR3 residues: CASSGTATEAFF. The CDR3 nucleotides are TGTGCCAGCTCCGGGACAGCCACTGAAGCTTTCTTT.

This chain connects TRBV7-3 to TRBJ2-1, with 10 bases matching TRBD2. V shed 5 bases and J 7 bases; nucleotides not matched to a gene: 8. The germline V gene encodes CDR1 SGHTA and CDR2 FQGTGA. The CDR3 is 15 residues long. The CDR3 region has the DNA TGTGCCAGCAGCAAACTAGCGGGGCACCTAAATGAGCAGTTCTTC. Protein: CASSKLAGHLNEQFF.

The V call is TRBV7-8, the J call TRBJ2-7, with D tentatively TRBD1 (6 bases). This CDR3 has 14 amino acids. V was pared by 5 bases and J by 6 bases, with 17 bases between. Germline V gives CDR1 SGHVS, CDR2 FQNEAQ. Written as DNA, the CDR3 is TGTGCCAGCAGCGTTCAGACAGGCCCCCTCGAGCAGTACTTC. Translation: CASSVQTGPLEQYF.

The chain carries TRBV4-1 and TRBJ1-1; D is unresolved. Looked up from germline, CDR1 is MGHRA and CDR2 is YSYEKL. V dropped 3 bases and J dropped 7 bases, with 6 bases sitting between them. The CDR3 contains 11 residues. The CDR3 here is CASSHRGEAFF. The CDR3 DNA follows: TGCGCCAGCAGCCATAGAGGTGAAGCTTTCTTT.

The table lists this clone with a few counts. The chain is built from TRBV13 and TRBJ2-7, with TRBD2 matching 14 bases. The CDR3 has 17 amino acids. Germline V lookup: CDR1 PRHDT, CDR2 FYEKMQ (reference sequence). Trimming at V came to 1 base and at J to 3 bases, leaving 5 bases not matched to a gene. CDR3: CASSLDSGLAGVYEQYF. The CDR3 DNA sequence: TGTGCCAGCAGCTTAGACTCGGGACTAGCGGGAGTCTACGAGCAGTACTTC.

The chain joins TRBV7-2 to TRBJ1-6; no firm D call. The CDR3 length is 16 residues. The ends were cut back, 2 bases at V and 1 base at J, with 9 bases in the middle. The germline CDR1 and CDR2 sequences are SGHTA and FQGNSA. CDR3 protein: CASSLQALSYNSPLHF. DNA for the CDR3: TGTGCCAGCAGCTTACAGGCTCTTTCCTATAATTCACCCCTCCACTTT.

CDR3 DNA: TGTGCCAGCAGCCCGGACAGGGGGACTTCAGTAAAACTGTTTTTT. The encoded protein is CASSPDRGTSVKLFF. The chain couples TRBV11-2 to TRBJ1-4, with TRBD1 identical over 10 bases. The CDR3 totals 15 residues. The junction had 10 bases not matched to a gene; V was cut back by 5 bases and J by 10 bases. CDR1 and CDR2 from the germline V gene are SGHAT and FQNNGV.

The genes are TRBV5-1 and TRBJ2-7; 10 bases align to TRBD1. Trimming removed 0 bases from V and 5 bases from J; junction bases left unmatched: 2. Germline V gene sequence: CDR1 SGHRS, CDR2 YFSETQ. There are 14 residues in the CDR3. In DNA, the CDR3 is TGCGCCAGCAGCTTGGAAGGGACAGGGGACGAGCAGTACTTC. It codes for CASSLEGTGDEQYF.

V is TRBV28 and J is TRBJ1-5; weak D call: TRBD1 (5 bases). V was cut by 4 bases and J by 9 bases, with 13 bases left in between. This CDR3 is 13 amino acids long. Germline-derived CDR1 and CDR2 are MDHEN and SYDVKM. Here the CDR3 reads CASSSGPQWPQHF. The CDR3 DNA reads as TGTGCCAGCAGTTCAGGGCCCCAATGGCCCCAGCATTTT.

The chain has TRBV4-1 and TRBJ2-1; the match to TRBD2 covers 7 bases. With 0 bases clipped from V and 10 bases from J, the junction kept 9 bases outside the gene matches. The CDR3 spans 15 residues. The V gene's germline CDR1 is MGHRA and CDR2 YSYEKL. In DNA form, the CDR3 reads TGCGCCAGCAGCCAAGATAGAACTAGCGCCTTGGAGCAGTTCTTC. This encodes CASSQDRTSALEQFF.

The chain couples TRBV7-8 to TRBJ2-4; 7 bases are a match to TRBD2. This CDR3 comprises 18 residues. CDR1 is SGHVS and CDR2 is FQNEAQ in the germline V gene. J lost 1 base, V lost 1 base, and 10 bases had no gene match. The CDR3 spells CASSLVRLADSAKNIQYF. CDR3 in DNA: TGTGCCAGCAGCTTAGTGCGCCTAGCGGATTCGGCCAAAAACATTCAGTACTTC. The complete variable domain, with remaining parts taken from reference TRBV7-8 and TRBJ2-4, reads GAGVSQSPRYKVAKRGQDVALRCDPISGHVSLFWYQQALGQGPEFLTYFQNEAQLDKSGLPSDRFFAERPEGSVSTLKIQRTQQEDSAVYLCASSLVRLADSAKNIQYFGAGTRLSVL.

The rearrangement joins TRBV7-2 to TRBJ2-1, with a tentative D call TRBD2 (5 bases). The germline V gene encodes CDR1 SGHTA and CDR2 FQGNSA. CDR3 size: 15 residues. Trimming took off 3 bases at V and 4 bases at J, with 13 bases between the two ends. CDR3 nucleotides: TGTGCCAGCAGCTTCCAAAGCGGAGGATACAATGAGCAGTTCTTC. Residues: CASSFQSGGYNEQFF.

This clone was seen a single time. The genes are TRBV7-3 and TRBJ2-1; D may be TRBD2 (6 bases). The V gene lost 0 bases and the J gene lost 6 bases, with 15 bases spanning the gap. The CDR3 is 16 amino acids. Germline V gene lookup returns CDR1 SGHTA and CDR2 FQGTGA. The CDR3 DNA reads TGTGCCAGCAGCTTAACGTTTTCGGCTAGCGTCAATGAGCAGTTCTTC. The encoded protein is CASSLTFSASVNEQFF.

CDR3 loop: CATSEVRGNTDTQYF. CDR3 DNA sequence: TGTGCCACCAGTGAAGTTAGGGGAAACACAGATACGCAGTATTTT. The chain employs TRBV24-1 and TRBJ2-3, with D possibly matching TRBD1 (5 bases). With 4 bases removed from V and 2 bases from J, the gap between germline ends came to 12 bases. The germline V gene has CDR1 KGHDR and CDR2 SFDVKD. The CDR3 extends over 15 amino acids.

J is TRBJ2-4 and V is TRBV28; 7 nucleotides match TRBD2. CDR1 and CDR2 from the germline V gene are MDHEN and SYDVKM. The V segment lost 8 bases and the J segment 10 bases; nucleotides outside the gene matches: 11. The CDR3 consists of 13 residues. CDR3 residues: CASLAVPKGIQYF. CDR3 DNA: TGTGCCAGCCTAGCGGTTCCAAAAGGGATTCAGTACTTC.

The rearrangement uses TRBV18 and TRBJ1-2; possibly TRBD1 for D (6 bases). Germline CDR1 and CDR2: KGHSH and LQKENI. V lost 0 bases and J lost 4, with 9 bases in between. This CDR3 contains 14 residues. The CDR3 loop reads CASSPPEGGYGYTF. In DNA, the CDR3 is TGTGCCAGCTCACCACCGGAAGGGGGCTATGGCTACACCTTC.

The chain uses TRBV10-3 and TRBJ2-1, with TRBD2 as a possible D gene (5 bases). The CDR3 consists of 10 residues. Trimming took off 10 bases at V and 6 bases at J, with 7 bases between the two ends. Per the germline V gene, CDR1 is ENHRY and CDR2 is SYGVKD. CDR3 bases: TGTGCCACCGGGGTCAATGAGCAGTTCTTC. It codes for CATGVNEQFF.

CDR3 region: CTAGGGSWETQYF. Here the CDR3 DNA reads TGCACAGCTGGGGGGGGGAGTTGGGAGACCCAGTACTTC. V gene TRBV29-1 combines with J gene TRBJ2-5, with 7 bases identical to TRBD2. CDR3 length equals 13 residues. Germline-derived CDR1 and CDR2 are SQVTM and ANQGSEA.

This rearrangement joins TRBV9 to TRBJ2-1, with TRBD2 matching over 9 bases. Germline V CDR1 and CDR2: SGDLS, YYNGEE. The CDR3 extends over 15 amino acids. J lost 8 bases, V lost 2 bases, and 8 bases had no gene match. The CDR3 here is CASSVTSGLFHEQFF. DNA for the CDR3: TGTGCCAGCAGCGTGACTAGCGGCCTTTTTCATGAGCAGTTCTTC.

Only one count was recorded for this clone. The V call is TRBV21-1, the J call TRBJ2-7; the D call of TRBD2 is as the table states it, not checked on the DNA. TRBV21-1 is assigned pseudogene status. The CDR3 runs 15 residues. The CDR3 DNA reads TGTGCCAGCAGCATCCAATTGTCGAGCTCCTACGAGCAGTACTTC. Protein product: CASSIQLSSSYEQYF.

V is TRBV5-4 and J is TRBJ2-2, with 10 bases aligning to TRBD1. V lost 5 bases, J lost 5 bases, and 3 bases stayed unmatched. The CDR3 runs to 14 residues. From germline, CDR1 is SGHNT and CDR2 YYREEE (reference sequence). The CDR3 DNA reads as TGTGCCAGCAGTGACAGGGGGCGGACCGGGGAGCTGTTTTTT. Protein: CASSDRGRTGELFF. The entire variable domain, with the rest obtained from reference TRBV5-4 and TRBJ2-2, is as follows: ETGVTQSPTHLIKTRGQQVTLRCSSQSGHNTVSWYQQALGQGPQFIFQYYREEENGRGNFPPRFSGLQFPNYSSELNVNALELDDSALYLCASSDRGRTGELFFGEGSRLTVL.

CDR3: CASSHRLAGVSDTQYF. In nucleotides, the CDR3 is TGTGCCAGCAGTCACCGACTAGCGGGAGTGTCAGATACGCAGTATTTT. The chain recombines TRBV4-2 with TRBJ2-3, with 12 nucleotides matching TRBD2. This CDR3 is built from 16 residues. Germline V gene sequence: CDR1 LGHNA, CDR2 YNFKEQ. J gave up 4 bases and V 6 bases, and 8 bases lay outside the gene matches.

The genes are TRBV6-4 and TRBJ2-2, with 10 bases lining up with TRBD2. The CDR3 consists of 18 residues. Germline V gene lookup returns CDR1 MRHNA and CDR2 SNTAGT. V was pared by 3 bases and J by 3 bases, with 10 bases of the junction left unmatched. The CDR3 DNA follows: TGTGCCAGCAGTGAGGAGGCTGGGCTAGCGGGAGACACCGGGGAGCTGTTTTTT. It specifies CASSEEAGLAGDTGELFF.

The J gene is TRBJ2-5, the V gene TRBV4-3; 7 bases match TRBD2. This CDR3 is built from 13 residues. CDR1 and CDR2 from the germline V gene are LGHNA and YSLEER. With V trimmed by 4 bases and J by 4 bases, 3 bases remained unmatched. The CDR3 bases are TGCGCCAGCAGCCCGGGGGAGGGAGAGACCCAGTACTTC. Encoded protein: CASSPGEGETQYF.

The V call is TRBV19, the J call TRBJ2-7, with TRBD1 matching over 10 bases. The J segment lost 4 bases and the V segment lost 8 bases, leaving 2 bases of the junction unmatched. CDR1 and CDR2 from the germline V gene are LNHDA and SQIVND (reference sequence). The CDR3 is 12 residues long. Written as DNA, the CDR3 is TGTGCCAGTTCGGACAGGGGGTACGAGCAGTACTTC. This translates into CASSDRGYEQYF.

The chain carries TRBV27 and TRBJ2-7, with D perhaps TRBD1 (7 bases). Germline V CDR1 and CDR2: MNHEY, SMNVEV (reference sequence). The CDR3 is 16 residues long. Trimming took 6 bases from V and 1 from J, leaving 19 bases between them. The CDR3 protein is CASRDRRGAGSYEQYF. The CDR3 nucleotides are TGTGCCAGCAGGGACAGGAGGGGCGCGGGATCCTACGAGCAGTACTTC.